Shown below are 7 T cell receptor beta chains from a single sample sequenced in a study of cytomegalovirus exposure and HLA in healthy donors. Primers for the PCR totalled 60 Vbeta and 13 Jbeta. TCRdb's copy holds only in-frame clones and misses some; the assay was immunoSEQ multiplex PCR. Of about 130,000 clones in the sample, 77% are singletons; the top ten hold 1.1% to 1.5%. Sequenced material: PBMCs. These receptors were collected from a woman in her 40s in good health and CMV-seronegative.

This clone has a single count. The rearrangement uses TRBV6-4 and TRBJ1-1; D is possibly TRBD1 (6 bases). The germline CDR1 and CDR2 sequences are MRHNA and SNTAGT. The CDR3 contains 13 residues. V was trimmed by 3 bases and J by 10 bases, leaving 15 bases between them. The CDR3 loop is CASSEDPGTLAFF. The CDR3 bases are TGTGCCAGCAGTGAAGATCCGGGGACACTAGCTTTCTTT.

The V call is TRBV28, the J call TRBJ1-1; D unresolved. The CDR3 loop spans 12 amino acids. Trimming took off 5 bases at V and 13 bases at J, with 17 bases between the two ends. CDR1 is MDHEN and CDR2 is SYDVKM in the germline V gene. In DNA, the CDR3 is TGTGCCAGCAGTCGTGACAACCTCCGGGATTTCTTT. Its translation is CASSRDNLRDFF.

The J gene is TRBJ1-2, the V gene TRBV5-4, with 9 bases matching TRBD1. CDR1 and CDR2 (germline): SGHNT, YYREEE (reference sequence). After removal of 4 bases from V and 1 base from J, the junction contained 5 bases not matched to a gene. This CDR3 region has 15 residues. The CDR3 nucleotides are TGTGCCAGCAGCGCCGGACAGGGGAATAACTATGGCTACACCTTC. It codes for CASSAGQGNNYGYTF.

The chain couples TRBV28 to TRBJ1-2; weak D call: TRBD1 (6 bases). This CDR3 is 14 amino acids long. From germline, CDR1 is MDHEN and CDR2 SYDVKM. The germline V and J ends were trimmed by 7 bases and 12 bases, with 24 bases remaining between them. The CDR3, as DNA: TGTGCCAGCAAAGTGGGGGGGGGTTGGGCAGGGGACACCTTC. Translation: CASKVGGGWAGDTF.

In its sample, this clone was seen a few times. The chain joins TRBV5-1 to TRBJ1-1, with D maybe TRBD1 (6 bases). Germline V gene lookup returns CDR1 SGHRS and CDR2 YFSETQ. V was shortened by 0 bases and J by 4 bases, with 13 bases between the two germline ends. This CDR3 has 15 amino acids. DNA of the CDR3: TGCGCCAGCAGCTTGGTTCGGACAGCTGGCACTGAAGCTTTCTTT. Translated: CASSLVRTAGTEAFF.

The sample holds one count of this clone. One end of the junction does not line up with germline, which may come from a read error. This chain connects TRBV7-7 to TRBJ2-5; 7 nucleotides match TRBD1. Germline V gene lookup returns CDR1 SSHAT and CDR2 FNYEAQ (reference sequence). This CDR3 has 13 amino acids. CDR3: CASSRDRAETQYF. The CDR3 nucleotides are TGTGCTAGCAGCCGCGACAGGGCCGAGACCCAGTACTTC.

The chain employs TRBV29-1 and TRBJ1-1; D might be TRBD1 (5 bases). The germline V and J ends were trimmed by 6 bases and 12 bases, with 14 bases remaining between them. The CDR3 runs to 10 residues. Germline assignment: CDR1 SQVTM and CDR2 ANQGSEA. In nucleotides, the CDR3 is TGCAGCGTCTTCGACAGCCGGCCTTTCTTT. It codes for CSVFDSRPFF.